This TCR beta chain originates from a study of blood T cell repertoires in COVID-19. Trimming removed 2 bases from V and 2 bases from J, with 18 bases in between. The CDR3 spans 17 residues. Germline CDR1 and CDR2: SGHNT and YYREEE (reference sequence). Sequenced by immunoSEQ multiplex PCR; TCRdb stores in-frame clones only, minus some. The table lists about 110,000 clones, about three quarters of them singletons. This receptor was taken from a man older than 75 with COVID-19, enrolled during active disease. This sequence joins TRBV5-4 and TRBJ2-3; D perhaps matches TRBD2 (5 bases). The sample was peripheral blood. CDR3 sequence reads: CASSFGMGRELTDTQYF. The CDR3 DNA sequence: TGTGCCAGCAGCTTTGGTATGGGTCGGGAACTCACAGATACGCAGTATTTT.